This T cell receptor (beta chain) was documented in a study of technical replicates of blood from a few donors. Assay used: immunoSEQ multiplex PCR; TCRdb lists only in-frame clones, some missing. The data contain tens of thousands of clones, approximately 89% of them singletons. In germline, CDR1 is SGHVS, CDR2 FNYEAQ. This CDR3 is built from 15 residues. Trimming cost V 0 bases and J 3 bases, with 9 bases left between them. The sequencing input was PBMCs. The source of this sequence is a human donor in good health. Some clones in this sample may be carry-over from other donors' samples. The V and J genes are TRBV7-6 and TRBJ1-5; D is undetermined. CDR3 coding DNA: TGTGCCAGCAGCTTAGCGGCGGGAACCAATCAGCCCCAGCATTTT. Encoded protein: CASSLAAGTNQPQHF.